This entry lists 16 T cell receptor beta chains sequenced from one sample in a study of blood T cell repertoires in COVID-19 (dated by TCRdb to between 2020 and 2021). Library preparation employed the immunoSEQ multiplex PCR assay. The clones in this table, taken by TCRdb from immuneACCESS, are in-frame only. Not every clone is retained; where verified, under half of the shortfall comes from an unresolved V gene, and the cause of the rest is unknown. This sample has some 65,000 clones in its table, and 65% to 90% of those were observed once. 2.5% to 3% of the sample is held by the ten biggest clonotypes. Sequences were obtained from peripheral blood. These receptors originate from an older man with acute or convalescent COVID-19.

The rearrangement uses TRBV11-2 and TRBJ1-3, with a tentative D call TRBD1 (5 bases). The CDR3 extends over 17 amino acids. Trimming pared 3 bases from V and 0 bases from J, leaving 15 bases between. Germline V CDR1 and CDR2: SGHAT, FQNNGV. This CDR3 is CASSLDRTGPSGNTIYF. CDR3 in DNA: TGTGCCAGCAGCTTGGATCGAACAGGCCCCTCTGGAAACACCATATATTTT.

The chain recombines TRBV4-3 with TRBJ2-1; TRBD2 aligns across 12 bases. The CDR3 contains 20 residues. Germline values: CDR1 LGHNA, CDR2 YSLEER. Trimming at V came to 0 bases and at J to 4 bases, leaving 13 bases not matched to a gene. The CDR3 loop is CASSQESGLAGEPNYNEQFF. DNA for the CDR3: TGCGCCAGCAGCCAAGAATCGGGACTAGCGGGTGAGCCGAATTACAATGAGCAGTTCTTC.

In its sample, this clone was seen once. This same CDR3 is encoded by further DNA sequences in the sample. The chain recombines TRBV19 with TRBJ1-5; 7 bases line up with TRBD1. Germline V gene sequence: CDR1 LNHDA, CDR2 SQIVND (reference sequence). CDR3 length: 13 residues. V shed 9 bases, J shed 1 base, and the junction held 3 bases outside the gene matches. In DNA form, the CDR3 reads TGTGCCAGCTCGGGACAGAGCAATCAGCCCCAGCATTTT. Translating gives CASSGQSNQPQHF.

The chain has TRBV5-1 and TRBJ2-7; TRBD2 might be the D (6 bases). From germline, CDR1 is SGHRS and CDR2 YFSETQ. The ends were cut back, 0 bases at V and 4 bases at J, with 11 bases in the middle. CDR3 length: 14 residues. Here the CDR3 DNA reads TGCGCCAGCAGCTTGGGGGCAGGGAGGTACGAGCAGTACTTC. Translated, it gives CASSLGAGRYEQYF. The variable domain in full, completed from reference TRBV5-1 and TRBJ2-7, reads KAGVTQTPRYLIKTRGQQVTLSCSPISGHRSVSWYQQTPGQGLQFLFEYFSETQRNKGNFPGRFSGRQFSNSRSEMNVSTLELGDSALYLCASSLGAGRYEQYFGPGTRLTVT.

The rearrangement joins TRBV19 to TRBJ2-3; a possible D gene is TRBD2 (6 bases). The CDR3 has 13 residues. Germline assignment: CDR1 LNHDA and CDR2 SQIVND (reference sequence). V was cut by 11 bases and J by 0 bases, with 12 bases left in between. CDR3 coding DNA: TGTGCCTCTGGGCGGGGAAGCACAGATACGCAGTATTTT. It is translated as CASGRGSTDTQYF.

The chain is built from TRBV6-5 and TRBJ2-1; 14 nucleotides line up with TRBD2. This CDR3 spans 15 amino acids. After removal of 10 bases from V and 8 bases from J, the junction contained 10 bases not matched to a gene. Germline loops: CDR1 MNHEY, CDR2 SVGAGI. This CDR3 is CAIHSGTSGSHEQFF. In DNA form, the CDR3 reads TGTGCCATCCACTCTGGGACTAGCGGGAGTCATGAGCAGTTCTTC.

DNA of the CDR3: TGTGCCAGCAGTTACTCGACAGCCTCCTACAATGAGCAGTTCTTC. Translation: CASSYSTASYNEQFF. This rearrangement joins TRBV6-2 or TRBV6-3 to TRBJ2-1; D is possibly TRBD1 (5 bases). V lost 0 bases and J 0 bases, leaving 6 bases between the germline ends. The CDR3 is 15 amino acids. Per the germline V gene, CDR1 is MNHEY and CDR2 is SVGEGT.

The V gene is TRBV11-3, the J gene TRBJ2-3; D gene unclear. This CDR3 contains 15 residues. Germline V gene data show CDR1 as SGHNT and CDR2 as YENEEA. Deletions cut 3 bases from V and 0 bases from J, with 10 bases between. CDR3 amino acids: CASSFLRSSTDTQYF. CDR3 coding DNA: TGTGCCAGCAGCTTTTTGCGCTCTAGCACAGATACGCAGTATTTT.

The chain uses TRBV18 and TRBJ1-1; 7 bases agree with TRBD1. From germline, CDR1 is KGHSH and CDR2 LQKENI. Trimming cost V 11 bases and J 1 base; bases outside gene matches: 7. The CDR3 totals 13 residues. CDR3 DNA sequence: TGTGCCGCCAGAACAGGGGAGAACACTGAAGCTTTCTTT. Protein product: CAARTGENTEAFF.

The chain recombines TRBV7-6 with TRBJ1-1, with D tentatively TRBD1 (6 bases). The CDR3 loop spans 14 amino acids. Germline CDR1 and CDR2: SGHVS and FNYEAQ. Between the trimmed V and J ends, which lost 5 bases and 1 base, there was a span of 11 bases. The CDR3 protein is CASSVQGGNTEAFF. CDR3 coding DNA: TGTGCCAGCAGCGTACAGGGCGGGAACACTGAAGCTTTCTTT.

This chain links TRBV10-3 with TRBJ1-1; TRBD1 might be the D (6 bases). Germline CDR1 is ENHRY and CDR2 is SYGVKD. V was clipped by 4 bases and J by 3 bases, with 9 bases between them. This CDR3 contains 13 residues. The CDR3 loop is CAISVQGYTEAFF. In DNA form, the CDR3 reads TGTGCCATCAGTGTCCAGGGGTACACTGAAGCTTTCTTT.

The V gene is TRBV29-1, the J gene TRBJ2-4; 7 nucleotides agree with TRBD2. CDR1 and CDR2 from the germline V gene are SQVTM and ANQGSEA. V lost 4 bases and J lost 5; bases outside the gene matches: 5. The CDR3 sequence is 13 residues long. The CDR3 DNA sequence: TGCAGCGTTGGCCGCGGACTAGAAAACATTCAGTACTTC. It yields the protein CSVGRGLENIQYF.

CDR3 amino acids: CASGTSGSDTQYF. CDR3 coding DNA: TGCGCCAGCGGGACTAGCGGATCAGATACGCAGTATTTT. The chain links TRBV5-1 to TRBJ2-3, with TRBD2 matching 11 bases. V lost 7 bases to trimming and J lost 4 bases; unmatched junction nucleotides: 2. CDR1 and CDR2 (germline): SGHRS, YFSETQ. CDR3 length: 13 amino acids.

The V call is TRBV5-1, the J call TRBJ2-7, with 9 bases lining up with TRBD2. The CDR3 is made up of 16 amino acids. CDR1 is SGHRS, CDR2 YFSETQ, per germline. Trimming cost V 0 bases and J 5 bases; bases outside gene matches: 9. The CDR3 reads CASSLGSGRLGHEQYF. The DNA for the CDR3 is TGCGCCAGCAGCTTGGGGAGCGGGAGGTTAGGCCACGAGCAGTACTTC.

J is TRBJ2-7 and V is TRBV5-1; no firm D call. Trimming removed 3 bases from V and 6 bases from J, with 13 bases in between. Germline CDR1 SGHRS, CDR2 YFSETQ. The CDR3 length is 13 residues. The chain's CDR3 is CASSSNSQSEQYF. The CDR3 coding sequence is TGCGCCAGCAGCTCGAATTCTCAGTCCGAGCAGTACTTC.

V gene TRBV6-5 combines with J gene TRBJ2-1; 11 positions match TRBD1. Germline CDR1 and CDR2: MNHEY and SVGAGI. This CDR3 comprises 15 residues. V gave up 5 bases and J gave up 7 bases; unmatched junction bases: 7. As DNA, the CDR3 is TGTGCCAGCAGTCGGACAGGGGGCTTTGGGAATGAGCAGTTCTTC. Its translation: CASSRTGGFGNEQFF.